These 5 T cell receptor beta chains were all obtained from the same sample, sequenced in a study of blood T cell repertoires in COVID-19. Using immunoSEQ multiplex PCR, the repertoire was profiled, and TCRdb retains in-frame clones only, with some absent. The data show fewer than 700,000 clones, less than 90% seen once. Sequencing was done on a sample of peripheral blood. Every receptor here comes from a woman in her forties or fifties with COVID-19, enrolled during active disease.

The chain links TRBV9 to TRBJ1-2; D possibly corresponds to TRBD1 (5 bases). Trimming removed 4 bases from V and 1 base from J, with 14 bases in between. The CDR3 covers 15 residues. Germline V CDR1 and CDR2: SGDLS, YYNGEE. In nucleotides, the CDR3 is TGTGCCAGCAGCCTCACAGGTTCTCTTAACTATGGCTACACCTTC. This codes for CASSLTGSLNYGYTF.

The rearrangement uses TRBV2 and TRBJ1-2; no clear D gene. This CDR3 contains 15 residues. Trimming took 4 bases from V and 4 from J, leaving 16 bases between them. Per the germline V gene, CDR1 is SNHLY and CDR2 is FYNNEI. The CDR3 protein is CASSGYWRQSYGYTF. The CDR3 DNA sequence: TGTGCCAGCAGTGGGTACTGGCGGCAGAGCTATGGCTACACCTTC.

The chain is built from TRBV14 and TRBJ2-3; tentative D call: TRBD2 (5 bases). V lost 4 bases to trimming and J lost 2 bases, with 10 bases between them. Per the germline V gene, CDR1 is SGHDN and CDR2 is FVKESK. The CDR3 is 14 residues long. The DNA of the CDR3 is TGTGCCAGCAGCCGAGCGGATAACACAGATACGCAGTATTTT. The encoded protein is CASSRADNTDTQYF.

V gene TRBV2 combines with J gene TRBJ1-3; 9 positions match TRBD1. Looked up from germline, CDR1 is SNHLY and CDR2 is FYNNEI. V was pared by 6 bases and J by 4 bases, with 1 base of the junction left unmatched. This CDR3 has 13 residues. CDR3 nucleotides: TGTGCCAGCAGACAGGGGGCAGGAAACACCATATATTTT. It translates to CASRQGAGNTIYF.

The rearrangement links TRBV30 to TRBJ2-1; D remains unclear. The CDR3 is 13 residues long. The germline V gene encodes CDR1 GTSNPN and CDR2 SVGIG (reference sequence). Trimming stripped 0 bases from V and 2 bases from J, with 5 bases between. The CDR3 spells CAWSVQPYNEQFF. CDR3 nucleotide sequence: TGTGCCTGGAGTGTACAGCCCTACAATGAGCAGTTCTTC.